Listed here are 8 T cell receptor beta chains from one sample, sequenced in a study of CD8+CD57+ T cells in acquired aplastic anemia. Investigators profiled TCR beta VDJ and CDR3 from genomic DNA template. Using its own MiXCR run on the reads, TCRdb lists one record per CDR3 protein. The sample contains over 100,000 distinct CDR3 sequences, around two fifths of which appear only once. The sequencing sample was made of sorted CD4+, CD8+, or CD8+CD57+ T cells (not recorded which) from PBMCs. Receptor source: a human donor in good health, serving as a control.

For this clonotype: The junction shows a germline mismatch at one end, possibly a read error. The gene calls are TRBV24-1 and TRBJ1-2; D perhaps matches TRBD1 (6 bases). In germline, CDR1 is KGHDR, CDR2 SFDVKD. CDR3 length: 11 amino acids. CDR3 bases: TGTGCCGCCAGTAGGGGGGCTGACTACACCTTC. This sequence encodes CAASRGADYTF.

This chain links TRBV20-1 with TRBJ2-5; perhaps TRBD2 as D (6 bases). Germline CDR1 is DFQATT and CDR2 is SNEGSKA (reference sequence). This CDR3 comprises 13 residues. The ends were cut back, 3 bases at V and 1 base at J, with 9 bases in the middle. The CDR3: CSASVAVQETQYF. For the CDR3, the DNA is TGCAGTGCTAGCGTAGCGGTCCAAGAGACCCAGTACTTC.

This clonotype was seen more than once but under ten times. This may arise from a read error, as a much more abundant clone is one base away. V and J are TRBV6-1 and TRBJ1-6, with D unresolved. CDR3 length: 16 amino acids. The germline gives CDR1 MNHNS, CDR2 SASEGT. V was cut by 4 bases and J by 8 bases, with 18 bases left in between. The CDR3 sequence is CASSGSSSRGDSPLHF. The CDR3 bases are TGTGCCAGCAGTGGATCGTCCAGCCGTGGGGATTCACCCCTCCACTTT.

This clonotype came up once. The chain carries TRBV2 and TRBJ2-7; weak D call: TRBD2 (7 bases). Germline CDR1 reads SNHLY; CDR2 reads FYNNEI. Trimming took off 10 bases at V and 6 bases at J, with 22 bases between the two ends. This CDR3 is 14 amino acids long. The CDR3 region has the DNA TGTGCCAACAGCGAAAGGGGGGGCCCACCCGAGCAGTACTTC. It yields the protein CANSERGGPPEQYF.

In this sample, this clonotype turned up a few times. This sequence joins TRBV12-3 or TRBV12-4 and TRBJ1-2, with 8 bases lining up with TRBD1. With 1 base clipped from V and 0 bases from J, the junction kept 13 bases outside the gene matches. CDR3 size: 19 residues. The CDR3 DNA reads TGTGCCAGCAGTTTAGGAACTCCGGCAGGGGGCCAAGCTAACTATGGCTACACCTTC. It encodes CASSLGTPAGGQANYGYTF.

This clonotype was observed once. The chain employs TRBV5-1 and TRBJ1-6; D might be TRBD1 (6 bases). V lost 4 bases and J 9 bases, leaving 17 bases between the germline ends. CDR3 length: 15 residues. From germline, CDR1 is SGHRS and CDR2 YFSETQ. The CDR3 DNA sequence: TGCGCCAGCAGCCAGGAAGCAGGGGCTATTTCACCCCTCCACTTT. This encodes CASSQEAGAISPLHF.

This clonotype showed up just a few times. The chain joins TRBV5-1 to TRBJ2-1, with D possibly being TRBD2 (5 bases). The CDR3 totals 16 residues. Germline CDR1 SGHRS, CDR2 YFSETQ. The V end lost 0 bases, the J end lost 4 bases, and 14 bases lay between the germline ends. The CDR3 nucleotides are TGCGCCAGCAGCTTGGAGCTAGCCCTTGAATACAATGAGCAGTTCTTC. As protein: CASSLELALEYNEQFF.

The chain combines TRBV3-1 with TRBJ1-1; D is undetermined. This CDR3 has 13 residues. Germline loops: CDR1 LGHDT, CDR2 YNNKEL (reference sequence). V was pared by 1 base and J by 4 bases, with 7 bases between. The CDR3 protein is CASSQGSGTEAFF. In DNA form, the CDR3 reads TGTGCCAGCAGCCAAGGATCAGGCACTGAAGCTTTCTTT.